This is a list of T cell receptor beta chains from one sample in a study of blood T cell repertoires in COVID-19. Produced via immunoSEQ multiplex PCR; TCRdb's table is partial and in-frame only. This table holds under 250,000 clones, nearly 90% found once. The sample taken for sequencing was peripheral blood. Every receptor here comes from a man in his forties or fifties with COVID-19, enrolled during active disease. The CDR3 runs from the conserved cysteine through the conserved F or W. D genes are given only for firm matches. Only some rows state a clone size, as once, few, many or a class for expanded clones.

j_call clone_size d_call v_call cdr3_aa cdr3_nt
TRBJ2-2 - - TRBV11-2 CASSLVSRSGGELFF TGTGCCAGCAGCTTAGTTTCACGGTCGGGCGGGGAGCTGTTTTTT
TRBJ2-3 - TRBD2 TRBV7-6 CASSLGTSGSSTDTQYF TGTGCCAGCAGCTTAGGCACTAGCGGGAGTAGTACAGATACGCAGTATTTT
TRBJ2-5 - TRBD2 TRBV9 CASSPWTSVETQYF TGTGCCAGCAGCCCATGGACTAGCGTGGAGACCCAGTACTTC
TRBJ2-2 - - TRBV5-4 CASSLKGGDTGELFF TGTGCCAGCAGCTTAAAGGGGGGGGACACCGGGGAGCTGTTTTTT
TRBJ1-2 - TRBD1 TRBV19 CASLEQGAANYGYTF TGTGCCAGCCTCGAACAGGGGGCAGCTAACTATGGCTACACCTTC
TRBJ2-5 - - TRBV5-1 CASSLDSRETQYF TGCGCCAGCAGCTTGGACTCGAGGGAGACCCAGTACTTC
TRBJ1-3 - - TRBV6-2/TRBV6-3 CASSYGQRSGNTIYF TGTGCCAGCAGTTACGGACAGCGCTCTGGAAACACCATATATTTT
TRBJ1-1 - - TRBV7-3 CASSRQRDTEAFF TGTGCCAGCAGCCGACAGCGGGACACTGAAGCTTTCTTT
TRBJ1-6 few - TRBV11-2 CASSEAGYNSPLHF TGTGCCAGCAGCGAGGCAGGGTATAATTCACCCCTCCACTTT
TRBJ1-2 once TRBD1 TRBV15 CATSRDWGQGVDYGYTF TGTGCCACCAGCAGAGATTGGGGACAGGGCGTAGACTATGGCTACACCTTC
TRBJ1-5 - TRBD1 TRBV6-5 CATRQGRSNQPQHF TGTGCCACCAGACAGGGTCGGAGCAATCAGCCCCAGCATTTT
TRBJ1-1 - TRBD1 TRBV12-3/TRBV12-4 CASTQGAREAFF TGTGCCAGCACACAGGGGGCCCGAGAAGCTTTCTTT
TRBJ2-3 - TRBD2 TRBV9 CASSFRSSGNPSTDTQYF TGTGCCAGCAGCTTTCGCTCTAGCGGGAACCCTAGCACAGATACGCAGTATTTT
TRBJ2-3 - - TRBV7-2 CASRETTYTDTQYF TGTGCCAGCAGGGAGACTACATACACAGATACGCAGTATTTT
TRBJ1-6 - - TRBV5-5 CASSQNSEGYNSPLHF TGTGCCAGCAGCCAAAATTCAGAGGGCTATAATTCACCCCTCCACTTT
TRBJ1-1 - - TRBV19 CASSMAGMNTEAFF TGTGCCAGTAGTATGGCGGGGATGAACACTGAAGCTTTCTTT
TRBJ1-5 - - TRBV3-1/TRBV3-2 CASSQDSGAHQPQHF TGTGCCAGCAGCCAAGACTCAGGGGCCCATCAGCCCCAGCATTTT